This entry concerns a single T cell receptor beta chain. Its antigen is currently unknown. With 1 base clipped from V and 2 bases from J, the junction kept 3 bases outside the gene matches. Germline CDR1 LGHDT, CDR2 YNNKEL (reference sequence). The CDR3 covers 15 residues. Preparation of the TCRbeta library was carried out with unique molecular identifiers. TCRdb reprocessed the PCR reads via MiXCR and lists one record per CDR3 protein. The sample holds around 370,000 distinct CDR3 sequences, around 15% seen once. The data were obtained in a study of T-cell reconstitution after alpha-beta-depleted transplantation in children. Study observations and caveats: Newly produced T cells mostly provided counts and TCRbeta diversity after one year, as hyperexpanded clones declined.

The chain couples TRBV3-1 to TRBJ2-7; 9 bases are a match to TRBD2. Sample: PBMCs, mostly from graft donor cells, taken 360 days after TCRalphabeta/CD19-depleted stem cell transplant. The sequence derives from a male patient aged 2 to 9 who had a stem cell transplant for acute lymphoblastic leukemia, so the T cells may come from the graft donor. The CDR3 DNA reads TGTGCCAGCAGCCAAGGGGCTAGCGGGACCTACGAGCAGTACTTC. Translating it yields CASSQGASGTYEQYF.